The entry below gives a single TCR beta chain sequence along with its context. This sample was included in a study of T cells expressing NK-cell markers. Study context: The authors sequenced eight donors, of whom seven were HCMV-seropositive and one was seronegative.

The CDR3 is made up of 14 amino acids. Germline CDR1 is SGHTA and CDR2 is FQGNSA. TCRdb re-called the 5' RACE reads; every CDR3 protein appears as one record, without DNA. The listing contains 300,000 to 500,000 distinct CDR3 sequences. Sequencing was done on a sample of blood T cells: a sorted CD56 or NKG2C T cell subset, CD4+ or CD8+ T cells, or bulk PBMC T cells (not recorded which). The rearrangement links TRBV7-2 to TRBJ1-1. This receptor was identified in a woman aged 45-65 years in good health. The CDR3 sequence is CASSLMSVNTEAFF.